This entry lists 23 T cell receptor beta chains sequenced from one sample in a study of blood T cell repertoires in COVID-19. Repertoires were generated with immunoSEQ multiplex PCR, while TCRdb's copy carries only in-frame clones and drops some. The profile shows hundreds of thousands of clones, approximately 86% of them singletons. Specimen: PBMCs or T cells enriched from blood (not recorded which). These receptors all stem from a woman aged 50 to 60 who had recovered from COVID-19.

The V gene is TRBV5-1, the J gene TRBJ2-3, with TRBD2 matching 13 bases. V lost 5 bases, J lost 5 bases, and 5 bases stayed unmatched. Germline-derived CDR1 and CDR2 are SGHRS and YFSETQ. The CDR3 covers 15 residues. Here the CDR3 reads CASRQGLAGVDTQYF. In DNA, the CDR3 is TGCGCCAGCAGACAAGGACTAGCGGGAGTAGATACGCAGTATTTT.

The rearrangement joins TRBV21-1 to TRBJ2-1; whether TRBD2, the table's D call, matches the DNA was not checked. TRBV21-1 is annotated as a pseudogene. The CDR3 totals 18 residues. This CDR3 is CASSRGERTSGFYNEQFF. CDR3 nucleotides: TGTGCCAGCAGCAGAGGGGAAAGGACTAGCGGGTTTTACAATGAGCAGTTCTTC.

V and J are TRBV6-5 and TRBJ1-1, with D possibly TRBD1 on 5 matching bases. Germline-derived CDR1 and CDR2 are MNHEY and SVGAGI. This CDR3 has 15 amino acids. Trimming took 7 bases from V and 2 from J, leaving 17 bases between them. CDR3 bases: TGTGCCAGCAACTCATACAGGACGATAAACACTGAAGCTTTCTTT. It specifies CASNSYRTINTEAFF.

Here the CDR3 DNA reads TGTGCCAGTAGTATAGTGGGAGGGACTAGCTCCTACGAGCAGTACTTC. Its protein product is CASSIVGGTSSYEQYF. This rearrangement joins TRBV19 to TRBJ2-7; 8 nucleotides line up with TRBD2. The trim removed 1 base at V and 0 bases at J, leaving 5 bases unmatched. Germline CDR1 LNHDA, CDR2 SQIVND (reference sequence). The CDR3 runs to 16 residues.

For this clone: Other DNA variants within this sample encode the same CDR3. V is TRBV3-1 (or the pseudogene TRBV3-2) and J is TRBJ2-1, with D uncertain. The CDR3 has 11 amino acids. V was pared by 2 bases and J by 6 bases, with 2 bases between. The germline V gene encodes CDR1 LGHDT and CDR2 YNNKEL (reference sequence). CDR3 nucleotides: TGTGCCAGCAGCCAACTCAATGAGCAGTTCTTC. Encoded protein: CASSQLNEQFF.

The rearrangement links TRBV27 to TRBJ2-7; 8 bases line up with TRBD1. The V segment lost 3 bases and the J segment 4 bases; nucleotides outside the gene matches: 5. Germline-derived CDR1 and CDR2 are MNHEY and SMNVEV (reference sequence). CDR3 length equals 14 residues. CDR3 coding DNA: TGTGCCAGCAGTTTTAGGACAGGGATTTACGAGCAGTACTTC. Translation gives CASSFRTGIYEQYF.

The DNA for the CDR3 is TGCGCCAGCAGCTTGGAGGGACTAGTGCCGCCAAGCTCCTACAATGAGCAGTTCTTC. Translated: CASSLEGLVPPSSYNEQFF. This chain uses TRBV5-1 with TRBJ2-1, with TRBD2 matching over 8 bases. The CDR3 is 19 amino acids. J was trimmed by 0 bases and V by 0 bases; bases with no gene match: 11. Looked up from germline, CDR1 is SGHRS and CDR2 is YFSETQ. The whole variable domain, filled in from reference TRBV5-1 and TRBJ2-1, reads KAGVTQTPRYLIKTRGQQVTLSCSPISGHRSVSWYQQTPGQGLQFLFEYFSETQRNKGNFPGRFSGRQFSNSRSEMNVSTLELGDSALYLCASSLEGLVPPSSYNEQFFGPGTRLTVL.

Details on this clone: The same CDR3 also results from other DNA sequences found in this sample. The chain has TRBV30 and TRBJ1-3; a possible D gene is TRBD1 (5 bases). Trimming left V 0 bases short and J 3 bases short, with 12 bases between. The CDR3 consists of 15 residues. Looked up from germline, CDR1 is GTSNPN and CDR2 is SVGIG (reference sequence). CDR3 coding DNA: TGTGCCTGGAGTGTACGGGGGAACAGTGGAAACACCATATATTTT. Translating it yields CAWSVRGNSGNTIYF.

This chain connects TRBV28 to TRBJ2-7; TRBD1 matches 9 bases. V was pared by 5 bases and J by 0 bases, with 8 bases of the junction left unmatched. The germline V gene encodes CDR1 MDHEN and CDR2 SYDVKM. CDR3 length: 16 residues. Here the CDR3 DNA reads TGTGCCAGCAGTATAGCCGGGACAGGGAGCTCCTACGAGCAGTACTTC. Amino acid sequence: CASSIAGTGSSYEQYF.

The gene calls are TRBV7-8 and TRBJ1-5; 11 bases agree with TRBD1. Germline CDR1 and CDR2: SGHVS and FQNEAQ. This CDR3 comprises 15 residues. V shed 5 bases and J 6 bases; nucleotides not matched to a gene: 6. The CDR3 region is CASSEDRGLFQPQHF. DNA for the CDR3: TGTGCCAGCAGCGAGGACAGGGGGCTCTTTCAGCCCCAGCATTTT.

V usage is TRBV4-3 and J usage is TRBJ2-3; no clear D. The germline V and J ends were trimmed by 3 bases and 2 bases, with 6 bases remaining between them. The length of the CDR3 is 13 residues. Germline V gene sequence: CDR1 LGHNA, CDR2 YSLEER. CDR3 loop: CASSHQNTDTQYF. CDR3 bases: TGCGCCAGCAGCCACCAGAACACAGATACGCAGTATTTT.

Only one count was recorded for this clone. The rearrangement links TRBV7-9 to TRBJ2-5, with D unresolved. Trimming removed 3 bases from V and 5 bases from J, with 4 bases in between. The germline gives CDR1 SEHNR, CDR2 FQNEAQ (reference sequence). CDR3 length: 11 residues. The CDR3 sequence: CASSFLETQYF. CDR3 in DNA: TGTGCCAGCAGCTTCCTGGAGACCCAGTACTTC.

This clone was counted a few times. The V gene is TRBV7-2, the J gene TRBJ1-3; D call uncertain. Per germline, CDR1 SGHTA and CDR2 FQGNSA. This CDR3 has 15 residues. Trimming pared 5 bases from V and 4 bases from J, leaving 15 bases between. The CDR3 nucleotides are TGTGCCAGCAGCCAATCAGAGGGAACGGGAAACACCATATATTTT. The encoded protein is CASSQSEGTGNTIYF.

J is TRBJ1-5 and V is TRBV27, with 7 bases identical to TRBD1. The CDR3 is made up of 15 amino acids. V lost 6 bases and J lost 1; bases outside the gene matches: 6. CDR1 is MNHEY and CDR2 is SMNVEV in the germline V gene (reference sequence). The CDR3 DNA is TGTGCCAGCAGATGGACAGGACCGAGCAATCAGCCCCAGCATTTT. This sequence encodes CASRWTGPSNQPQHF.

V usage is TRBV29-1 and J usage is TRBJ1-1; D ambiguous. This CDR3 has 15 amino acids. The V gene lost 6 bases and the J gene lost 5 bases, with 22 bases spanning the gap. Germline CDR1 and CDR2: SQVTM and ANQGSEA. The chain's CDR3 is CSVALPEKSWTEAFF. CDR3 DNA: TGCAGCGTAGCCTTGCCGGAGAAATCTTGGACTGAAGCTTTCTTT.

V usage is TRBV21-1 and J usage is TRBJ2-5; TRBD1, as called in the table, went unchecked against the DNA. TRBV21-1 is a listed pseudogene. The CDR3 is made up of 17 amino acids. Written as DNA, the CDR3 is TGTGCCAGCAGCAAAGGACGGGACAGACGGTACCAAGAGACCCAGTACTTC. It yields the protein CASSKGRDRRYQETQYF.

This clone was seen more than once but under ten times. The chain links TRBV5-4 to TRBJ1-2, with no clear D. V lost 1 base and J 4 bases, leaving 11 bases between the germline ends. The CDR3 sequence is 14 residues long. Germline CDR1 SGHNT, CDR2 YYREEE (reference sequence). The DNA for the CDR3 is TGTGCCAGCAGCTTGACCCCCGAGGGCTATGGCTACACCTTC. Its protein product is CASSLTPEGYGYTF.

The rearrangement joins TRBV10-3 to TRBJ2-7; 9 positions agree with TRBD2. This CDR3 has 13 amino acids. Unmatched junction bases numbered 6, after V lost 9 bases and J lost 3 bases. The V gene's germline CDR1 is ENHRY and CDR2 SYGVKD. This CDR3 is CAIVAGDSYEQYF. CDR3 sequence (DNA): TGTGCCATTGTAGCGGGAGACAGCTACGAGCAGTACTTC.

The chain recombines TRBV30 with TRBJ1-5, with 10 bases identical to TRBD1. Losses at the gene ends were 3 bases for V and 8 bases for J; bases not matched to a gene: 10. This CDR3 spans 15 amino acids. Germline assignment: CDR1 GTSNPN and CDR2 SVGIG (reference sequence). The CDR3, as DNA: TGTGCCTGGAGCGGGACAGGGGCGGATGTGGAGCCCCAGCATTTT. Protein: CAWSGTGADVEPQHF.

This chain uses TRBV27 with TRBJ1-5; the match to TRBD1 covers 8 bases. Germline CDR1 is MNHEY and CDR2 is SMNVEV (reference sequence). The length of the CDR3 is 14 residues. The V and J ends lost 8 bases and 6 bases, in that order; junction bases with no gene match: 9. The DNA for the CDR3 is TGTGCCAGCGCTCAGGGGGCGCAGGGTCAGCCCCAGCATTTT. Amino acids: CASAQGAQGQPQHF.

The gene calls are TRBV29-1 and TRBJ2-7, with 10 bases that match TRBD1. The CDR3 totals 12 residues. The germline gives CDR1 SQVTM, CDR2 ANQGSEA. The junction had 0 bases not matched to a gene; V was cut back by 4 bases and J by 3 bases. The CDR3: CSVGTGGYEQYF. The CDR3 nucleotides read TGCAGCGTTGGGACAGGGGGCTACGAGCAGTACTTC.

The CDR3 is CASTPRIRRNTGELFF. In DNA form, the CDR3 reads TGTGCCAGCACCCCGCGGATCCGAAGAAACACCGGGGAGCTGTTTTTT. V gene TRBV28 combines with J gene TRBJ2-2, with D unresolved. Trimming removed 7 bases at V and 2 bases at J, with 17 bases between. The CDR3 is 16 residues long. Germline assignment: CDR1 MDHEN and CDR2 SYDVKM.

This chain connects TRBV5-1 to TRBJ1-4; a weak D match, TRBD1 (5 bases). Germline CDR1 is SGHRS and CDR2 is YFSETQ. Trimming removed 4 bases at V and 1 base at J, with 11 bases between. The CDR3 length is 15 residues. CDR3 loop: CASSRRGETNEKLFF. CDR3 coding DNA: TGCGCCAGCAGCCGGAGGGGAGAAACTAATGAAAAACTGTTTTTT.